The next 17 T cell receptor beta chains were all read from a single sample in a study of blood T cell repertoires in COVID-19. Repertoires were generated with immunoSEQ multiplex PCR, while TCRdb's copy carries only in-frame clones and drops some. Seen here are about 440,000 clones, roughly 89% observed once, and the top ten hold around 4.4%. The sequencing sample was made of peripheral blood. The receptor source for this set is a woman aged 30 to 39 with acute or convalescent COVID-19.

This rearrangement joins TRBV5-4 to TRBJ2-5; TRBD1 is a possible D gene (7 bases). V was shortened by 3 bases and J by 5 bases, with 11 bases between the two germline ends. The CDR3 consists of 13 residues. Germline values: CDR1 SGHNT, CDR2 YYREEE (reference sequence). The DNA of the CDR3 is TGTGCCAGCAGCTCCCAGGGGGGCGAGACCCAGTACTTC. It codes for CASSSQGGETQYF.

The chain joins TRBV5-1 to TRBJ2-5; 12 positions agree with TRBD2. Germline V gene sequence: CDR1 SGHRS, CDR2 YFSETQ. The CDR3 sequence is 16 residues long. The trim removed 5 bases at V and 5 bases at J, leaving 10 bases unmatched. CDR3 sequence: CASRESSGGVYETQYF. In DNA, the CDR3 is TGCGCCAGCAGAGAATCTAGCGGGGGGGTATATGAGACCCAGTACTTC.

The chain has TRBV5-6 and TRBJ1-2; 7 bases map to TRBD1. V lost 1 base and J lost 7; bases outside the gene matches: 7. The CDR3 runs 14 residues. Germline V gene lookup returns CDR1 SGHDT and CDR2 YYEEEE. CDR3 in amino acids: CASSLTGELFGYTF. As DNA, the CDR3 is TGTGCCAGCAGCTTGACAGGGGAACTCTTTGGCTACACCTTC.

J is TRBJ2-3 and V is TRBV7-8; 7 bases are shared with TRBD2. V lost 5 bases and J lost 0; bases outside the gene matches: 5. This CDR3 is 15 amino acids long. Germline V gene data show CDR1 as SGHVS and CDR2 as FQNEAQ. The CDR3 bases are TGTGCCAGCAGCCCAAAGCGGGGTAGCACAGATACGCAGTATTTT. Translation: CASSPKRGSTDTQYF.

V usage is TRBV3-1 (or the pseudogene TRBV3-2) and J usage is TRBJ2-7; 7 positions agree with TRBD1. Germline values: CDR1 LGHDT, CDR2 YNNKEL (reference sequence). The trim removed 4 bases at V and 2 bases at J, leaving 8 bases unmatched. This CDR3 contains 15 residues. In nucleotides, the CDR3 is TGTGCCAGCAGCCGCGAAACAGGGGTGGCCTACGAGCAGTACTTC. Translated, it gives CASSRETGVAYEQYF.

CDR3 amino acids: CASSPTELSTDTQYF. DNA of the CDR3: TGTGCCAGTAGTCCGACAGAGCTTAGCACAGATACGCAGTATTTT. The J gene is TRBJ2-3, the V gene TRBV19; D possibly corresponds to TRBD1 (5 bases). This CDR3 is 15 amino acids long. V was trimmed by 5 bases and J by 0 bases, leaving 12 bases between them. Germline-derived CDR1 and CDR2 are LNHDA and SQIVND (reference sequence).

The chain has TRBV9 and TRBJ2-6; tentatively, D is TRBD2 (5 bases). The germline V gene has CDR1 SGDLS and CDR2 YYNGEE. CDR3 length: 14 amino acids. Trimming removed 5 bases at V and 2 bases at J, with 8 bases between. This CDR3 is CASSGLPGANVLTF. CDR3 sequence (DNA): TGTGCCAGCAGTGGACTGCCTGGGGCCAACGTCCTGACTTTC.

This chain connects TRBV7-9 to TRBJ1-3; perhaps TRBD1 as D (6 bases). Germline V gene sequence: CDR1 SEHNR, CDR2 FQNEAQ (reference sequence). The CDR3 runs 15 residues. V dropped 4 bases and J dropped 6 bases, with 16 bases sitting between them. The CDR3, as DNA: TGTGCCAGCAGCTGGGGGGGCTCCCGGGCAAACACCATATATTTT. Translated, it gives CASSWGGSRANTIYF.

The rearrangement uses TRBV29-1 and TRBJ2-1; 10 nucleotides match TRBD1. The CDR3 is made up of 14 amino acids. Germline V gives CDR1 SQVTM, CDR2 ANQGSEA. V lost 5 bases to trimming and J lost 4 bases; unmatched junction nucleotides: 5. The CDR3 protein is CSVMRQGAYNEQFF. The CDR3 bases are TGCAGCGTTATGAGACAGGGGGCTTACAATGAGCAGTTCTTC.

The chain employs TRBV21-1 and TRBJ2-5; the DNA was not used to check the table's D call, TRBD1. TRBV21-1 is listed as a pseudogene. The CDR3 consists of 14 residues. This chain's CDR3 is CASSKEGQQETQYF. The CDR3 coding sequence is TGTGCCAGCAGCAAAGAGGGACAGCAAGAGACCCAGTACTTC.

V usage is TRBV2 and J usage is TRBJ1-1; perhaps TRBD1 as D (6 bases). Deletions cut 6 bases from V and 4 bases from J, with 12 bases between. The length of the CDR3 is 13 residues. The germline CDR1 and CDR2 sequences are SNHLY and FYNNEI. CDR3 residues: CASSQETGTEAFF. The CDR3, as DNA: TGTGCCAGCAGCCAAGAGACAGGCACTGAAGCTTTCTTT.

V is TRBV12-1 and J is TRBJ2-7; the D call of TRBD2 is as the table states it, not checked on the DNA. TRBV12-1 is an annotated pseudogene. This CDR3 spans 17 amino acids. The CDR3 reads CASSLGSGGQSSYEQYF. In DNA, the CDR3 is TGTGCCAGCAGCTTGGGTAGCGGGGGGCAGAGCTCCTACGAGCAGTACTTC.

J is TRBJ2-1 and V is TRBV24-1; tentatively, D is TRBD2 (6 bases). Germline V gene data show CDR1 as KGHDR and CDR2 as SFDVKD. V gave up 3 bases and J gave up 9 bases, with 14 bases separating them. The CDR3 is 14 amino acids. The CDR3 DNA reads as TGTGCCACCAGTGATCCGCCCCCGCGGGGTGAGCAGTTCTTC. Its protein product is CATSDPPPRGEQFF.

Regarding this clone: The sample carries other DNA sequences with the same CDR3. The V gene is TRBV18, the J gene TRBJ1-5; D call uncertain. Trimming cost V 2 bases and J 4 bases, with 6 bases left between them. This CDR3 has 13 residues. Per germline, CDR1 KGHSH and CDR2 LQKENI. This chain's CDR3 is CASSPTGNQPQHF. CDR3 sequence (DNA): TGTGCCAGCTCACCAACCGGGAATCAGCCCCAGCATTTT.

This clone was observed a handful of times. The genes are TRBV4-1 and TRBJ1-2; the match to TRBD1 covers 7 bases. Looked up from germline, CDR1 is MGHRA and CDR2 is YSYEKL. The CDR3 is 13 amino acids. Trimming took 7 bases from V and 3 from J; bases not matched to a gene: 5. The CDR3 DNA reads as TGCGCCAGCAAAAAAACAGGGGACTATGGCTACACCTTC. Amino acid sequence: CASKKTGDYGYTF.

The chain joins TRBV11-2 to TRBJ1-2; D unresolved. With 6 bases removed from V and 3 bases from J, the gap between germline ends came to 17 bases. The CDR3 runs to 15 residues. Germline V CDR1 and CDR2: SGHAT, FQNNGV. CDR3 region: CASRATPRGHYGYTF. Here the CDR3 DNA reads TGTGCCAGCAGAGCTACCCCGAGAGGGCACTATGGCTACACCTTC.

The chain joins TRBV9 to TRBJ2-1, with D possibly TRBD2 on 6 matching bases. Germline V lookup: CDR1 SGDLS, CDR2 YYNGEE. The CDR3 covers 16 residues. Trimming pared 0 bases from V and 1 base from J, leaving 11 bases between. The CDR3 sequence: CASSVAGGKSYNEQFF. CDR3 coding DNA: TGTGCCAGCAGCGTAGCTGGAGGGAAATCCTACAATGAGCAGTTCTTC.